Following are 17 T cell receptor beta chains from one sample sequenced in a study of cytomegalovirus exposure and HLA in healthy donors. Both 60 Vbeta primers and 13 Jbeta primers went into the PCR. The data were produced by immunoSEQ multiplex PCR, yet TCRdb's version contains in-frame clones alone and is incomplete. The sample holds tens of thousands of clones; approximately 68% are singletons and the top ten take about 6%. The source material was PBMCs. These receptors were obtained from a boy aged 5-17 years in good health and CMV-seropositive.

The V and J genes are TRBV30 and TRBJ2-7; D perhaps matches TRBD1 (5 bases). The V and J ends lost 2 bases and 2 bases respectively, with 10 bases between them. Germline V lookup: CDR1 GTSNPN, CDR2 SVGIG (reference sequence). The CDR3 has 13 amino acids. This chain's CDR3 is CAWSRGIAYEQYF. CDR3 coding DNA: TGTGCCTGGAGTAGGGGAATCGCCTACGAGCAGTACTTC.

The V call is TRBV2, the J call TRBJ1-2; D is possibly TRBD1 (6 bases). The germline V and J ends were trimmed by 6 bases and 5 bases, with 19 bases remaining between them. Germline CDR1 reads SNHLY; CDR2 reads FYNNEI. The CDR3 runs 15 residues. CDR3 residues: CASSAEGVLPYGYTF. The CDR3 DNA reads TGTGCCAGCAGCGCCGAGGGGGTGCTCCCTTATGGCTACACCTTC.

The chain recombines TRBV5-4 with TRBJ2-3, with a tentative D call TRBD1 (6 bases). Trimming took off 4 bases at V and 5 bases at J, with 14 bases between the two ends. Germline lookup yields CDR1 SGHNT and CDR2 YYREEE (reference sequence). This CDR3 contains 14 residues. The CDR3 here is CASSNYIGGDTQYF. In nucleotides, the CDR3 is TGTGCCAGCAGCAATTACATAGGGGGAGATACGCAGTATTTT.

This clone was seen a few times. The V gene is TRBV28, the J gene TRBJ2-2, with D maybe TRBD1 (6 bases). V lost 5 bases and J lost 4, with 11 bases in between. The germline V gene has CDR1 MDHEN and CDR2 SYDVKM. The CDR3 contains 14 residues. CDR3 sequence reads: CASSGPQGTGELFF. As DNA, the CDR3 is TGTGCCAGCAGTGGACCACAGGGCACCGGGGAGCTGTTTTTT.

The CDR3 nucleotides read TGCGCCAGCAGCTCGAACAGGGGGGGACAAGAGACCCAGTACTTC. Amino acids: CASSSNRGGQETQYF. The chain employs TRBV5-1 and TRBJ2-5; D is possibly TRBD1 (8 bases). The V gene lost 3 bases and the J gene lost 2 bases, with 14 bases spanning the gap. From germline, CDR1 is SGHRS and CDR2 YFSETQ. This CDR3 comprises 15 residues.

This sequence joins TRBV7-8 and TRBJ2-7; 8 bases fit TRBD1. Germline V gene data show CDR1 as SGHVS and CDR2 as FQNEAQ. The CDR3 has 15 amino acids. The junction had 7 bases not matched to a gene; V was cut back by 3 bases and J by 3 bases. The CDR3 protein is CASSFDRGEGYEQYF. For the CDR3, the DNA is TGTGCCAGCAGCTTCGACAGGGGAGAAGGCTACGAGCAGTACTTC.

This clone was recorded a few times. The chain employs TRBV6-5 and TRBJ2-7; 10 positions agree with TRBD2. Germline loops: CDR1 MNHEY, CDR2 SVGAGI. V shed 6 bases and J 2 bases; nucleotides not matched to a gene: 7. The CDR3 has 15 residues. CDR3: CASRRLAGQTYEQYF. CDR3 DNA: TGTGCCAGCAGAAGACTAGCGGGCCAAACCTACGAGCAGTACTTC.

This clone was found once. V is TRBV7-2 and J is TRBJ2-7, with 8 positions matching TRBD1. Germline CDR1 and CDR2: SGHTA and FQGNSA. V shed 2 bases and J 0 bases; nucleotides not matched to a gene: 3. The CDR3 totals 15 residues. DNA of the CDR3: TGTGCCAGCAGCTTACAAACAGGGGGCTCCTACGAGCAGTACTTC. Protein: CASSLQTGGSYEQYF.

This clone was counted between two and nine times. V usage is TRBV7-2 and J usage is TRBJ2-7; D might be TRBD1 (6 bases). Germline lookup yields CDR1 SGHTA and CDR2 FQGNSA. This CDR3 spans 16 amino acids. V lost 0 bases, J lost 4 bases, and 16 bases lay in between. The CDR3 coding sequence is TGTGCCAGCAGCTTAGCGGGGGCGGGTATTGGGTACGAGCAGTACTTC. Protein: CASSLAGAGIGYEQYF.

This clone has just a few counts. The chain joins TRBV5-1 to TRBJ2-1; 11 bases are shared with TRBD2. CDR3 length equals 14 residues. Germline loops: CDR1 SGHRS, CDR2 YFSETQ. Trimming cost V 1 base and J 8 bases; bases outside gene matches: 2. The CDR3 loop is CASSLLAGGDEQFF. CDR3 sequence (DNA): TGCGCCAGCAGCTTGCTAGCGGGAGGCGATGAGCAGTTCTTC.

The chain carries TRBV6-1 and TRBJ2-3; D remains ambiguous. The CDR3 has 14 residues. Per the germline V gene, CDR1 is MNHNS and CDR2 is SASEGT. V gave up 5 bases and J gave up 4 bases, with 13 bases separating them. CDR3 nucleotide sequence: TGTGCCAGCAGTTTTAGGAGCCCCCCAGATACGCAGTATTTT. Protein sequence: CASSFRSPPDTQYF.

This clone was seen a handful of times. Written as DNA, the CDR3 is TGTGCCAGCAGTCCGAGAACTACCGACTACGAGCAGTACTTC. Its translation: CASSPRTTDYEQYF. V and J are TRBV6-5 and TRBJ2-7; D is unresolved. The CDR3 totals 14 residues. Germline V gene lookup returns CDR1 MNHEY and CDR2 SVGAGI. Trimming shortened V by 5 bases and J by 3 bases, and 14 bases separated the two germline ends.

The rearrangement uses TRBV7-2 and TRBJ2-7; 8 nucleotides align to TRBD2. The germline V gene has CDR1 SGHTA and CDR2 FQGNSA. The junction had 10 bases not matched to a gene; V was cut back by 4 bases and J by 2 bases. The CDR3 runs 16 residues. The CDR3 is CASSYLSGIRPYEQYF. The CDR3 DNA reads TGTGCCAGCAGCTACCTTAGCGGGATTCGGCCCTACGAGCAGTACTTC.

V is TRBV9 and J is TRBJ2-2; 7 bases map to TRBD1. The germline gives CDR1 SGDLS, CDR2 YYNGEE. This CDR3 region has 15 residues. The ends lost 2 bases at V and 4 bases at J; junction bases unmatched: 5. This chain's CDR3 is CASSVDRVGTGELFF. Written as DNA, the CDR3 is TGTGCCAGCAGCGTCGACAGGGTTGGCACCGGGGAGCTGTTTTTT. Based on the CDR3 plus reference TRBV9 and TRBJ2-2, the full variable domain is DSGVTQTPKHLITATGQRVTLRCSPRSGDLSVYWYQQSLDQGLQFLIQYYNGEERAKGNILERFSAQQFPDLHSELNLSSLELGDSALYFCASSVDRVGTGELFFGEGSRLTVL.

On this clone itself: Germline is not matched at one junction end, which may reflect a read error. The chain employs TRBV29-1 and TRBJ1-2; 7 positions agree with TRBD1. The germline CDR1 and CDR2 sequences are SQVTM and ANQGSEA. This CDR3 has 18 amino acids. CDR3 in amino acids: CSVETFQGIRGTDHGYPF. The CDR3 nucleotides are TGCAGCGTTGAAACGTTCCAAGGTATTAGGGGGACAGACCATGGCTACCCCTTC.

The CDR3 nucleotides are TGTGCCAGCAGTTCCGTACAGACGAATCAGCCCCAGCATTTT. Translating gives CASSSVQTNQPQHF. The gene calls are TRBV6-5 and TRBJ1-5, with unresolved D. V was pared by 4 bases and J by 4 bases, with 11 bases between. The CDR3 has 14 residues. Looked up from germline, CDR1 is MNHEY and CDR2 is SVGAGI.

V is TRBV6-6 and J is TRBJ1-5, with TRBD1 matching over 10 bases. V lost 6 bases and J lost 5; bases outside the gene matches: 10. Germline CDR1 is MNHNY and CDR2 is SVGAGI (reference sequence). There are 16 residues in the CDR3. CDR3: CASSYDSGQGYQPQHF. The CDR3 DNA follows: TGTGCCAGCAGCTACGATTCGGGACAGGGGTATCAGCCCCAGCATTTT.